A selection of T cell receptor beta chains follows, all from one sample in a study of vaccination effects on CD4 cells after COVID-19. Their recognized antigens are unknown. The table came from immunoSEQ multiplex PCR; TCRdb's copy has only in-frame clones and leaves some out. Here the sample spans about 79,000 clones, roughly four fifths being singletons. This specimen consisted of CD4+ T cells from PBMCs cultured with HCoV-229E spike peptides, obtained before COVID-19 vaccination. Receptors were obtained from a human donor who received a COVID-19 vaccine. Each CDR3 is given with its conserved first and last residue. A D gene is named only where the DNA matches it firmly. Part of the rows lack a size; the others show once, few, many or a class for expanded clones.

J,length,D,V,size,DNA,CDR3
TRBJ2-3,14,TRBD2,TRBV29-1,-,TGCAGCTTTAGTCTAGCGGGGGGGCGGGATACGCAGTATTTT,CSFSLAGGRDTQYF
TRBJ2-5,13,TRBD1,TRBV18,-,TGTGCCAGCTCACCGACAGGGGAAGAGACCCAGTACTTC,CASSPTGEETQYF
TRBJ1-1,16,-,TRBV19,-,TGTGCCAGTAGTACTCGACAGGTTATACTGAACACTGAAGCTTTCTTT,CASSTRQVILNTEAFF
TRBJ1-4,14,-,TRBV7-9,-,TGTGCCAGCAGCCCGGCGGGCCGCGCGGAAAAACTGTTTTTT,CASSPAGRAEKLFF
TRBJ1-5,13,-,TRBV6-6,once,TGTGCCAGCACCGGGAGCTTATATCAGCCCCAGCATTTT,CASTGSLYQPQHF
TRBJ2-3,16,-,TRBV5-4,-,TGTGCCAGCAGCTCGGGGGCGCCTACCCGTACAGATACGCAGTATTTT,CASSSGAPTRTDTQYF
TRBJ2-2,18,TRBD1,TRBV9,-,TGTGCCAGCAGCGGATCTCCGACAGGGGGCGTTGGCACCGGGGAGCTGTTTTTT,CASSGSPTGGVGTGELFF
TRBJ1-6,18,-,TRBV27,-,TGTGCCAGCAGTTTATGGGGGGGCGTAAGCTCCTATAATTCACCCCTCCACTTT,CASSLWGGVSSYNSPLHF
TRBJ1-1,13,-,TRBV29-1,-,TGCAGCGTGACCTTTTGGGGAAACACTGAAGCTTTCTTT,CSVTFWGNTEAFF
TRBJ1-1,14,TRBD1,TRBV19,once,TGTGCCAGTAGTAGGGACAGACTGAACACTGAAGCTTTCTTT,CASSRDRLNTEAFF
TRBJ2-2,14,-,TRBV6-5,few,TGTGCCAGCAGTTACAGGGGGAACACCGGGGAGCTGTTTTTT,CASSYRGNTGELFF
TRBJ2-1,16,TRBD1,TRBV19,-,TGTGCCAGTAGTATTTCAGGGGGCGCAGTCTACAATGAGCAGTTCTTC,CASSISGGAVYNEQFF
TRBJ2-1,15,TRBD1,TRBV19,-,TGTGCCAGTATCAACCGGGACAGGGGCCCTAATGAGCAGTTCTTC,CASINRDRGPNEQFF
TRBJ2-3,16,-,TRBV18,-,TGTGCCAGCTCACCTCCCGGGACAAGAGATCCAGATACGCAGTATTTT,CASSPPGTRDPDTQYF
TRBJ2-1,17,-,TRBV2,-,TGTGCCAGCAGTGAAGCAGCGGGCTCAATCTCCTACAATGAGCAGTTCTTC,CASSEAAGSISYNEQFF
TRBJ1-2,13,-,TRBV7-2,-,TGTGCCAGCAGCCGAGACCGCGACTATGGCTACACCTTC,CASSRDRDYGYTF
TRBJ2-3,15,TRBD2,TRBV6-5,-,TGTGCCAGCAGTTACTCGACTAGCGTCCCAGATACGCAGTATTTT,CASSYSTSVPDTQYF
TRBJ2-5,12,-,TRBV7-2,once,TGTGCCAGCAGCTTAGCGAGGGAGACCCAGTACTTC,CASSLARETQYF
TRBJ1-5,15,TRBD1,TRBV5-8,-,TGTGCCAGCAGCTCGGGACAGGGGAGGGCTCAGCCCCAGCATTTT,CASSSGQGRAQPQHF
TRBJ2-2,16,TRBD1,TRBV18,-,TGTGCCAGCTCACCCCTGGGACAGACAAACACCGGGGAGCTGTTTTTT,CASSPLGQTNTGELFF
TRBJ1-4,15,-,TRBV5-5,-,TGTGCCAGCAGCTTTCGTTCAGCAACTAATGAAAAACTGTTTTTT,CASSFRSATNEKLFF
TRBJ2-4,16,-,TRBV5-1,-,TGCGCCAGCACCCAAACCGAAGGGGTTTCCAAAAACATTCAGTACTTC,CASTQTEGVSKNIQYF
TRBJ1-1,13,TRBD1,TRBV19,-,TGTGCCAGCGTTAGACAGGGGCGCACTGAAGCTTTCTTT,CASVRQGRTEAFF
TRBJ1-1,13,-,TRBV7-9,-,TGTGCCAGCCAAGGGAGGGGTGGCACTGAAGCTTTCTTT,CASQGRGGTEAFF
TRBJ1-3,15,-,TRBV6-5,-,TGTGCCAGCAGTTACCACCGAGGCTCTGGAAACACCATATATTTT,CASSYHRGSGNTIYF
TRBJ1-2,14,TRBD1,TRBV6-4,-,TGTGCCAGCAGTGCAACGGGACAGGGTAGTGGCTACACCTTC,CASSATGQGSGYTF
TRBJ1-1,14,-,TRBV15,-,TGTGCCACCAGCAGAGATCGTAGGGTTGGTGAAGCTTTCTTT,CATSRDRRVGEAFF
TRBJ2-2,16,TRBD2,TRBV3-1/TRBV3-2,-,TGTGCCAGCAGCCTGACTAGCGGGGGGGCCGGCGGGGAGCTGTTTTTT,CASSLTSGGAGGELFF
TRBJ1-2,15,-,TRBV28,-,TGTGCCAGCAGTTTCGAGGCAGGGCATAGGTATGGCTACACCTTC,CASSFEAGHRYGYTF
TRBJ1-1,17,-,TRBV6-4,once,TGTGCCAGCAGTGCCGGGACACGAAGGGGGGACAACACTGAAGCTTTCTTT,CASSAGTRRGDNTEAFF
TRBJ2-5,16,-,TRBV6-5,-,TGTGCCAGCAGTTACACATCGGGACTCCCCGTTGAGACCCAGTACTTC,CASSYTSGLPVETQYF
TRBJ1-2,14,-,TRBV27,-,TGTGCCAGCAGTGCCTTACGAGGAGCCTATGGCTACACCTTC,CASSALRGAYGYTF
TRBJ2-1,13,TRBD2,TRBV5-5,-,TGTGCCAGCCTAGCGGGGGGGCGCAATGAGCAGTTCTTC,CASLAGGRNEQFF
TRBJ2-2,16,-,TRBV19,-,TGTGCCAGTAGTAAAACTTCAACCGGGTATGAGGGGGAGCTGTTTTTT,CASSKTSTGYEGELFF
TRBJ1-1,13,-,TRBV6-4,-,TGTGCCAGCAGCGTCGACAGGAACACTGAAGCTTTCTTT,CASSVDRNTEAFF
TRBJ2-5,19,TRBD2,TRBV3-1/TRBV3-2,once,TGTGCCAGCAGCCAAGGGTTTCGTGGGCGGGGGGGCATCGGGGAGACCCAGTACTTC,CASSQGFRGRGGIGETQYF
TRBJ2-5,14,TRBD1,TRBV5-1,-,TGCGCCAGTGCAAGGGACAGGGGTGCGGAGACCCAGTACTTC,CASARDRGAETQYF
TRBJ2-2,17,-,TRBV18,few,TGTGCCAGCTCACCAAGTATTAACAGCAGGAACACCGGGGAGCTGTTTTTT,CASSPSINSRNTGELFF
TRBJ1-5,13,-,TRBV5-1,-,TGCGCCAGCAGCTTGGATGGGGGTCAGCCCCAGCATTTT,CASSLDGGQPQHF
TRBJ2-1,15,TRBD2,TRBV5-1,-,TGCGCCAGCAGCTTGGTGGGGACTAGCGCGTATGAGCAGTTCTTC,CASSLVGTSAYEQFF
TRBJ1-6,13,-,TRBV3-1/TRBV3-2,-,TGTGCCAGCTCCCAGGGTTCCAATTCACCCCTCCACTTT,CASSQGSNSPLHF
TRBJ2-3,12,TRBD1,TRBV7-6,-,TGTGCCAGCAGCTGGGGACAGGATACGCAGTATTTT,CASSWGQDTQYF
TRBJ1-2,14,-,TRBV6-5,once,TGTGCCAGCAGTCCTGAGTCTTTTAACTATGGCTACACCTTC,CASSPESFNYGYTF
TRBJ1-1,17,-,TRBV6-2/TRBV6-3,-,TGTGCCAGCAGTTACCCCACCGGGCGGTCGGATTTGACTGAAGCTTTCTTT,CASSYPTGRSDLTEAFF
TRBJ2-2,15,-,TRBV24-1,-,TGTGCCACCAGTGATCCGGGACGGAACACCGGGGAGCTGTTTTTT,CATSDPGRNTGELFF
TRBJ2-1,15,-,TRBV19,-,TGTGCCACTAAGTATGACCGGTCGTCTTACAATGAGCAGTTCTTC,CATKYDRSSYNEQFF
TRBJ1-4,13,TRBD1,TRBV29-1,-,TGCAGCGTTGCTGGAGGGGGCCGTGAAAAACTGTTTTTT,CSVAGGGREKLFF
TRBJ2-5,13,TRBD2,TRBV6-5,-,TGTGCCAGCAGAAATAGCGGGGGGGAGACCCAGTACTTC,CASRNSGGETQYF
TRBJ2-5,17,-,TRBV19,-,TGTGCCAGTAGTATTGGGGGGGGTATGGGACAGCAAGAGACCCAGTACTTC,CASSIGGGMGQQETQYF
TRBJ2-1,16,-,TRBV24-1,-,TGTGCCACCAGTGATTTAACGCCTAGCTCCTACAATGAGCAGTTCTTC,CATSDLTPSSYNEQFF
TRBJ2-3,14,TRBD1,TRBV5-4,-,TGTGCCAGCAGGTCCGGGACAGACACAGATACGCAGTATTTT,CASRSGTDTDTQYF
TRBJ1-1,15,-,TRBV9,-,TGTGCCAGCAGCGCCCGGGGGGGGATGAACACTGAAGCTTTCTTT,CASSARGGMNTEAFF
TRBJ2-3,13,-,TRBV5-1,-,TGCGCCAGCAGCTTCCCGGGGTCAGATACGCAGTATTTT,CASSFPGSDTQYF